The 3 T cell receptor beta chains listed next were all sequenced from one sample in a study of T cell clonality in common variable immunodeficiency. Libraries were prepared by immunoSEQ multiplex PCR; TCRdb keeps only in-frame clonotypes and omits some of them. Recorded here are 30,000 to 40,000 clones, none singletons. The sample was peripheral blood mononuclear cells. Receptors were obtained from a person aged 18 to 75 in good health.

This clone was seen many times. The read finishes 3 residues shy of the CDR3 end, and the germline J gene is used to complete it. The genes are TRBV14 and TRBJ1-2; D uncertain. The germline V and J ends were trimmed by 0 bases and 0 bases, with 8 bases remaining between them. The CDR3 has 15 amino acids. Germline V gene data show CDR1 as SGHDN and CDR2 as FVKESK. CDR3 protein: CASSQDPYTNYGYTF. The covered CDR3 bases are TGTGCCAGCAGCCAAGATCCCTATACTAACTATGGC.

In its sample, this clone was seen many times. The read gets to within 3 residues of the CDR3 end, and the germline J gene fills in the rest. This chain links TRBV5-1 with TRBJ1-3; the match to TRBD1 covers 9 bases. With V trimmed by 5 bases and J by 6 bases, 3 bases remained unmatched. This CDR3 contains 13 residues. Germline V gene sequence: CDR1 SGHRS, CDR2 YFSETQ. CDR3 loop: CASSWTGENTIYF. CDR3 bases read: TGCGCCAGCAGTTGGACAGGGGAAAACACC.

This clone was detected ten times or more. The CDR3 here is CATRSPRTGRYEQYF. The covered CDR3 bases are TGTGCCACCCGCAGCCCTCGGACAGGTCGCTACGAG. The chain carries TRBV19 and TRBJ2-7; 7 bases are a match to TRBD1. Read coverage stops 3 residues before the CDR3 terminus; the germline J gene supplies the remainder. The germline CDR1 and CDR2 sequences are LNHDA and SQIVND (reference sequence). CDR3 length: 15 amino acids. The ends lost 10 bases at V and 3 bases at J; junction bases unmatched: 15.